The entry that follows covers one T cell receptor beta chain sequence. CDR3 length: 13 residues. V was pared by 4 bases and J by 4 bases, with 12 bases between. The germline V gene encodes CDR1 SGHDT and CDR2 YYEEEE. This entry comes from a study of blood T cell repertoires in COVID-19. Turning to the study itself: Specimens from acute and convalescent COVID-19 originated in the United States, Italy and Spain. From T cells, B-cell-depleted T cells, or PBMCs came the material, which was cDNA or gDNA.

As processed by the authors: Amplification from reference gene primers served as the basis for estimated nucleated cell counts. Profiled with immunoSEQ multiplex PCR; TCRdb holds only in-frame clones, not every one. Clonal size and the V and J genes are those of that table, whereas D and trimming came from the DNA. Of some 250,000 clones in the sample, roughly 86% were seen once. This chain uses TRBV5-6 with TRBJ2-7, with D tentatively TRBD2 (5 bases). The specimen was peripheral blood. The TCR originated in a human donor in a cohort sampled during active COVID-19. The CDR3 sequence: CASSPVEGYEQYF. In DNA, the CDR3 is TGTGCCAGCAGCCCGGTCGAGGGATACGAGCAGTACTTC. Together with reference TRBV5-6 and TRBJ2-7, the CDR3 gives the full variable domain: DAGVTQSPTHLIKTRGQQVTLRCSPKSGHDTVSWYQQALGQGPQFIFQYYEEEERQRGNFPDRFSGHQFPNYSSELNVNALLLGDSALYLCASSPVEGYEQYFGPGTRLTVT.